This T cell receptor (beta chain) was obtained from a study of a mutant IDH1 vaccine in newly diagnosed glioma. Time point denoted: baseline, week 1 (first vaccination visit). Regarding treatment: pre-vaccination baseline after standard-of-care therapy. The astrocytomas were IDH1-mutant, ATRX-negative, and WHO grade 3 or 4. Germline assignment: CDR1 MGHRA and CDR2 YSYEKL. Trimming took off 2 bases at V and 8 bases at J, with 3 bases between the two ends. This CDR3 is 11 amino acids long. This table comes from immunoSEQ multiplex PCR, and its TCRdb copy is limited to in-frame clones, with some not included. The sample contains about 92,000 clones, about 83% of which appear only once.

The sample here was PBMCs, taken from a glioma patient treated with radiotherapy, temozolomide or both. The TCR comes from a woman between 45 and 65 years old with glioma. The chain recombines TRBV4-1 with TRBJ1-4; D remains ambiguous. DNA of the CDR3: TGCGCCAGCAGCCAAAGGGAAAAACTGTTTTTT. It yields the protein CASSQREKLFF.